The present T cell receptor (beta chain) was sequenced within a study of CD8 T cells in ankylosing spondylitis. There are a few counts of this clonotype. Its cognate antigen is unknown. Broader study findings: The authors reported significant enrichment of disease-linked clones in matched ankylosing spondylitis synovial fluid. A TCR beta motif of eight highly homologous variants appeared characteristic of ankylosing spondylitis blood. As for the disease-linked clones, they showed a CD8+ phenotype and occurred at relatively low frequencies in peripheral blood.

The length of the CDR3 is 14 residues. Trimming removed 4 bases from V and 9 bases from J; junction bases left unmatched: 9. The V gene's germline CDR1 is LNHNV and CDR2 YYDKDF (reference sequence). Researchers built TCR beta libraries using quantitative 5'-RACE with molecular barcodes. TCRdb passed the 5' RACE reads through MiXCR, listing each CDR3 protein once. This sample yields around 770,000 distinct CDR3 sequences, of which under 20% are seen a single time; around 19% belongs to the top ten. V usage is TRBV15 and J usage is TRBJ2-5, with 9 bases matching TRBD1. This TCR derives from a male donor with ankylosing spondylitis. The specimen sequenced was blood, either unsorted or a sorted T cell fraction (not recorded which). The CDR3 coding sequence is TGTGCCACCAGCAAGGACAGGGGCCGAGGGGCCCAGTACTTC. Protein: CATSKDRGRGAQYF.